This is a list of T cell receptor beta chains from one sample in a study of response to subunit inactivated influenza vaccine. Via MiXCR, TCRdb re-called the RT-PCR reads, giving one row per CDR3 protein. The data contain 650,000 to 800,000 distinct CDR3 sequences, 14% of them seen just once; the ten biggest clones take up 6% to 8%. Specimen: PBMCs from blood, collected approximately 15 days before vaccination. These receptor sequences come from a man aged 50 or older who received an inactivated influenza vaccine. Each CDR3 is given without its conserved first and last residue.

TRBJ2-7,TRBV18,ASSPMVAGGPSEQY
TRBJ2-7,TRBV4-1,ASSQAPGETYEQY
TRBJ2-2,TRBV7-9,ASSSSDRNTGELF
TRBJ2-5,TRBV2,ASPRDSQETQY
TRBJ1-1,TRBV2,ASSVGGQGGTEAF
TRBJ2-5,TRBV5-1,ASSGRTQETQY
TRBJ2-2,TRBV27,ASSPALRRVATGELF
TRBJ2-7,TRBV29-1,SVRYRGRTYEQY
TRBJ2-1,TRBV7-8,ASSLPRGGNEQF
TRBJ2-1,TRBV28,ASSLSVGRYNEQF
TRBJ1-2,TRBV20-1,SARDVGLGALTVYGYT
TRBJ1-6,TRBV28,ASSRRQDNSPLH
TRBJ1-1,TRBV6-6,AGKKGNTEAF
TRBJ2-3,TRBV20-1,SASNRGRDTQY
TRBJ1-6,TRBV29-1,SVWPPAGNSPLH
TRBJ1-1,TRBV29-1,SVEDRTGNTEAF
TRBJ1-1,TRBV6-2/TRBV6-3,ASSSGSAF
TRBJ2-1,TRBV14,ASSLMDNEQF
TRBJ2-1,TRBV20-1,SAILAGVVNEQF
TRBJ2-1,TRBV5-1,ASSFDGTISEQF
TRBJ1-1,TRBV15,ATSPLAGMSEAF
TRBJ2-7,TRBV6-1,ASSSPGLAYEQY
TRBJ2-1,TRBV5-1,ASRGTSGRAQTNEQF
TRBJ1-6,TRBV12-3/TRBV12-4,ASSFRGLKGGAYNSPLH
TRBJ1-2,TRBV18,ASSPQSTSDGYT
TRBJ2-1,TRBV20-1,SAEDPSSYNEQF
TRBJ2-5,TRBV7-2,ASSPSGARAGETQY
TRBJ1-1,TRBV15,ATSIGRGRPEAF
TRBJ2-2,TRBV7-6,ASTVTLPDKYTGELF
TRBJ2-6,TRBV4-1,ASSQGGLTGANVLT
TRBJ1-2,TRBV27,ASSLNAAYYGYT
TRBJ2-1,TRBV5-1,ASAGTDAYNEQF
TRBJ1-2,TRBV20-1,SATDSSGGTYGYT
TRBJ1-1,TRBV27,ASSREGGLRAAF
TRBJ1-2,TRBV20-1,SVPPGQGAVNYGYT
TRBJ1-6,TRBV20-1,SARYRDSYNSPLH
TRBJ1-6,TRBV5-8,ASSSSGGPADSPLH